The 2 T cell receptor beta chains below come from one sample, sequenced in a study of naive and memory T cell subsets. The library had UMIs added by 3' ligation of an oligonucleotide to TCR cDNA. Ligated cDNA underwent four rounds of PCR with nested alpha and beta constant region primers and SP2. Each CDR3 protein gets one entry after TCRdb re-called the 5' RACE reads with MiXCR. The profile covers over 50,000 distinct CDR3 sequences, with approximately 8% appearing a single time and just over 9.5% taken by the ten largest. The receptors were gathered from a female donor in good health.

In this sample, this clonotype turned up many times. The chain couples TRBV5-4 to TRBJ1-1, with 7 bases aligning to TRBD1. The CDR3 extends over 14 amino acids. The trim removed 3 bases at V and 0 bases at J, leaving 2 bases unmatched. Germline V gene sequence: CDR1 SGHNT, CDR2 YYREEE (reference sequence). The CDR3: CASSSQGMNTEAFF. The CDR3 nucleotides are TGTGCCAGCAGCTCACAGGGGATGAACACTGAAGCTTTCTTT.

This clonotype was picked up many times. The V and J genes are TRBV20-1 and TRBJ2-3; D is uncertain. The V gene lost 1 base and the J gene lost 1 base, with 6 bases spanning the gap. The germline V gene has CDR1 DFQATT and CDR2 SNEGSKA (reference sequence). This CDR3 spans 13 amino acids. The CDR3 loop reads CSARGRGTDTQYF. DNA for the CDR3: TGCAGTGCTAGAGGCCGGGGCACAGATACGCAGTATTTT.